The 21 T cell receptor beta chains reported below all come from one sample, sequenced in a study of shared clonotypes between healthy human individuals. This table comes from immunoSEQ multiplex PCR, and its TCRdb copy is limited to in-frame clones, with some not included. The data show hundreds of thousands of clones, approximately 79% seen once. Input material: memory CD4+ T cells sorted from blood. The subset: CD45RA-negative fraction. These receptors were taken from a woman aged 25 to 39 in good health.

The sample holds many counts of this clone. The chain recombines TRBV30 with TRBJ1-3, with D unclear. Trimming stripped 4 bases from V and 0 bases from J, with 7 bases between. The CDR3 contains 13 residues. Germline assignment: CDR1 GTSNPN and CDR2 SVGIG (reference sequence). This CDR3 is CAWTHTSGNTIYF. CDR3 nucleotides: TGTGCCTGGACGCACACCTCTGGAAACACCATATATTTT.

The chain links TRBV28 to TRBJ1-5, with TRBD1 matching 7 bases. This CDR3 is 17 amino acids long. With 1 base clipped from V and 7 bases from J, the junction kept 13 bases outside the gene matches. CDR1 and CDR2 from the germline V gene are MDHEN and SYDVKM. The CDR3: CASSLSGGRRIGQPQHF. CDR3 coding DNA: TGTGCCAGCAGTTTATCAGGGGGAAGGCGGATCGGGCAGCCCCAGCATTTT.

This clone occurred a few times. The chain employs TRBV5-5 and TRBJ1-3, with D possibly matching TRBD1 (6 bases). Trimming left V 4 bases short and J 0 bases short, with 11 bases between. Germline CDR1 reads SGHKS; CDR2 reads YYEKEE (reference sequence). This CDR3 comprises 15 residues. In DNA, the CDR3 is TGTGCCAGCAGCCCCCCAGGGGCCTCTGGAAACACCATATATTTT. It codes for CASSPPGASGNTIYF.

The sample holds one count of this clone. This chain joins TRBV27 and TRBJ2-6, with D unresolved. V lost 8 bases and J 0 bases, leaving 11 bases between the germline ends. Germline lookup yields CDR1 MNHEY and CDR2 SMNVEV (reference sequence). CDR3 length: 15 residues. CDR3 sequence reads: CASRSAGSGANVLTF. The DNA for the CDR3 is TGTGCCAGCCGCTCGGCAGGCTCTGGGGCCAACGTCCTGACTTTC.

Turning to this clone: This likely stems from a read error, as it lies one base from a far larger clone. V usage is TRBV28 and J usage is TRBJ2-5; D not resolved. The J call may be faulty, since TRBJ2-7 better matches the DNA end. From germline, CDR1 is MDHEN and CDR2 SYDVKM. This CDR3 region has 11 residues. CDR3 bases: TGTGCCAGCAGTCACCGCTACGAGCAGTACTTC. This codes for CASSHRYEQYF.

This sequence joins TRBV28 and TRBJ1-5, with a possible D match to TRBD1 (6 bases). Germline V gene lookup returns CDR1 MDHEN and CDR2 SYDVKM. This CDR3 has 15 amino acids. Trimming pared 7 bases from V and 2 bases from J, leaving 15 bases between. In nucleotides, the CDR3 is TGTGCCAGCACCCGCGGACAGTTCGGCAATCAGCCCCAGCATTTT. Amino acid sequence: CASTRGQFGNQPQHF.

Comment on this clone: Other DNA sequences within the sample encode an identical CDR3. V and J are TRBV10-1 and TRBJ2-1; D possibly corresponds to TRBD2 (6 bases). V was cut by 2 bases and J by 4 bases, with 6 bases left in between. Germline CDR1 WNHNN, CDR2 SYGVQD (reference sequence). This CDR3 has 13 amino acids. The CDR3 sequence: CASSEGLYNEQFF. The DNA of the CDR3 is TGCGCCAGCAGTGAGGGACTATACAATGAGCAGTTCTTC.

In its sample, this clone was seen once. A much larger clonotype is one base distant, so this may be a read error. Additional DNA sequences in this sample encode the identical CDR3. The chain joins TRBV4-2 to TRBJ1-4; D gene uncertain. The CDR3 runs to 14 residues. The germline V gene has CDR1 LGHNA and CDR2 YNFKEQ. V was trimmed by 1 base and J by 4 bases, leaving 7 bases between them. The CDR3: CASSQGQINEKLFF. The CDR3 DNA is TGTGCCAGCAGCCAAGGGCAGATTAATGAAAAACTGTTTTTT.

This clone was recorded a few times. The chain combines TRBV5-1 with TRBJ2-1; 7 bases line up with TRBD1. The germline V gene has CDR1 SGHRS and CDR2 YFSETQ. With 4 bases clipped from V and 7 bases from J, the junction kept 8 bases outside the gene matches. The length of the CDR3 is 14 residues. The CDR3 loop is CASSPFPGQNEQFF. The DNA of the CDR3 is TGCGCCAGCAGCCCTTTCCCGGGACAGAATGAGCAGTTCTTC.

The chain recombines TRBV29-1 with TRBJ1-3, with no clear D. The ends were cut back, 4 bases at V and 0 bases at J, with 10 bases in the middle. The CDR3 is 14 amino acids. Per the germline V gene, CDR1 is SQVTM and CDR2 is ANQGSEA. The CDR3 protein is CSVVAESSGNTIYF. The CDR3 nucleotides are TGCAGCGTTGTAGCCGAGAGCTCTGGAAACACCATATATTTT.

This clone has just a few counts. V is TRBV10-3 and J is TRBJ2-7; unclear D gene. Germline CDR1 reads ENHRY; CDR2 reads SYGVKD. The CDR3 runs to 11 residues. V lost 9 bases and J lost 7, with 13 bases in between. CDR3 sequence: CAMTSTEEQYF. DNA of the CDR3: TGTGCCATGACGAGTACAGAAGAGCAGTACTTC.

CDR3 sequence: CASGHTGQTYEQYF. DNA for the CDR3: TGTGCCAGCGGACATACGGGACAGACCTACGAGCAGTACTTC. The rearrangement uses TRBV6-8 and TRBJ2-7; TRBD1 matches 7 bases. This CDR3 has 14 amino acids. The V gene's germline CDR1 is MNHGY and CDR2 SAAAGT. The junction had 9 bases not matched to a gene; V was cut back by 8 bases and J by 2 bases.

This chain links TRBV11-2 with TRBJ2-3; D perhaps matches TRBD2 (5 bases). This CDR3 spans 15 amino acids. The germline V gene has CDR1 SGHAT and CDR2 FQNNGV. V lost 5 bases and J 0 bases, leaving 12 bases between the germline ends. CDR3 region: CASSHDYLSTDTQYF. The DNA of the CDR3 is TGTGCCAGCAGCCACGACTATCTTAGCACAGATACGCAGTATTTT.

The J gene is TRBJ2-2, the V gene TRBV6-6; D is uncertain. V shed 0 bases and J shed 6 bases, with 11 bases lying between them. Germline values: CDR1 MNHNY, CDR2 SVGAGI (reference sequence). There are 15 residues in the CDR3. As DNA, the CDR3 is TGTGCCAGCAGTTACTCGTCCCTGACTCCCGGGGAGCTGTTTTTT. It specifies CASSYSSLTPGELFF.

The chain is built from TRBV5-4 and TRBJ2-5; D unclear. Deletions cut 10 bases from V and 5 bases from J, with 15 bases between. Per the germline V gene, CDR1 is SGHNT and CDR2 is YYREEE (reference sequence). The CDR3 covers 12 residues. This CDR3 reads CAGSTDGETQYF. The CDR3 region has the DNA TGTGCCGGATCTACGGACGGGGAGACCCAGTACTTC.

The V call is TRBV6-1, the J call TRBJ1-4; tentative D call: TRBD1 (6 bases). CDR1 and CDR2 (germline): MNHNS, SASEGT. Trimming took off 4 bases at V and 7 bases at J, with 10 bases between the two ends. The CDR3 spans 13 residues. CDR3 sequence reads: CASSVRGGEKLFF. The CDR3 DNA reads TGTGCCAGCAGTGTTAGAGGGGGTGAAAAACTGTTTTTT.

The rearrangement links TRBV18 to TRBJ1-2; D is uncertain. With 2 bases removed from V and 1 base from J, the gap between germline ends came to 8 bases. The CDR3 is 14 residues long. Germline V CDR1 and CDR2: KGHSH, LQKENI. As DNA, the CDR3 is TGTGCCAGCTCACCAGGAAACTATAACTATGGCTACACCTTC. This encodes CASSPGNYNYGYTF.

In this sample, this clone turned up a few times. This chain uses TRBV18 with TRBJ2-2; D possibly corresponds to TRBD1 (6 bases). Trimming left V 4 bases short and J 0 bases short, with 9 bases between. The length of the CDR3 is 15 residues. Germline CDR1 and CDR2: KGHSH and LQKENI. The CDR3 loop reads CASSQTGSNTGELFF. CDR3 bases: TGTGCCAGCTCACAGACAGGATCGAACACCGGGGAGCTGTTTTTT.

This clone was observed once. This chain uses TRBV6-4 with TRBJ1-2; D perhaps matches TRBD1 (5 bases). Germline CDR1 is MRHNA and CDR2 is SNTAGT. This CDR3 is 14 amino acids long. V was shortened by 2 bases and J by 2 bases, with 9 bases between the two germline ends. This chain's CDR3 is CASSDGGTNYGYTF. Here the CDR3 DNA reads TGTGCCAGCAGTGACGGGGGAACCAACTATGGCTACACCTTC.

The chain is built from TRBV18 and TRBJ2-2; D remains ambiguous. Between the trimmed V and J ends, which lost 8 bases and 1 base, there was a span of 11 bases. CDR1 KGHSH and CDR2 LQKENI come from the germline V gene. The CDR3 contains 14 residues. In nucleotides, the CDR3 is TGTGCCAGCACAAAGAGAGGGAACACCGGGGAGCTGTTTTTT. As protein: CASTKRGNTGELFF.

This clone occurred a few times. This chain uses TRBV5-4 with TRBJ2-7; perhaps TRBD2 as D (5 bases). The CDR3 has 16 residues. V dropped 5 bases and J dropped 9 bases, with 27 bases sitting between them. The germline gives CDR1 SGHNT, CDR2 YYREEE (reference sequence). The CDR3 DNA sequence: TGTGCCAGCAGTTCTCATACGCGACAAGGGAGAACAGTGCAGTACTTC. Translation gives CASSSHTRQGRTVQYF. Variable domain in full (rest from reference TRBV5-4 and TRBJ2-7): ETGVTQSPTHLIKTRGQQVTLRCSSQSGHNTVSWYQQALGQGPQFIFQYYREEENGRGNFPPRFSGLQFPNYSSELNVNALELDDSALYLCASSSHTRQGRTVQYFGPGTRLTVT.